The T cell receptor beta chain described here comes from a study of identical twins. A universal primer site was created by template switching, with the cDNA bearing unique molecular identifiers. One entry per CDR3 protein results from TCRdb running MiXCR on the 5' RACE reads. The sample yields 700,000 to 950,000 distinct CDR3 sequences, about 12% seen once. The CDR3 consists of 11 residues. Per germline, CDR1 LGHDT and CDR2 YNNKEL (reference sequence). The germline V and J ends were trimmed by 1 base and 12 bases, with 7 bases remaining between them. The same sample was also used in a study of yellow fever vaccine responses in identical twins. Per that paper: Reported findings indicate that twins' vaccine T cell responses seemed partially convergent, partially personalized.

The source of this sequence is a woman aged 18 to 35 in good health. This chain uses TRBV3-1 with TRBJ2-1, with D hard to call. The sequencing sample was made of PBMCs. The CDR3 DNA is TGTGCCAGCAGCCAAGCTTCTCGGCAGTTCTTC. It yields the protein CASSQASRQFF.